This T cell receptor (beta chain) was recovered during a study of neurological immune-mediated disorders. This clonotype was counted many times. Antigen specificity is unknown. Study outcomes and limitations: It was HTLV-1-associated myelopathy that showed the most TCR clonal expansion, while multiple sclerosis showed the least, falling below healthy controls.

The cDNA came from 5'RACE, which used 10-nucleotide random UMIs. TCRdb redid the calling of the 5' RACE reads with MiXCR, one entry per CDR3 protein. The table records over 50,000 distinct CDR3 sequences, about 3% of them present only once. Source material was 2 million unsorted PBMCs, stored at -80 °C in RNAlater. This clonotype originated in a man aged 40-49 years with multiple sclerosis. The sample taken for sequencing was PBMCs.

In DNA form, the CDR3 reads TGTGCCACCAGTTCGATGTCGAGCGGGGGTAGGTTGTTCTTC. Translated: CATSSMSSGGRLFF. The V and J genes are TRBV7-7 and TRBJ2-1; 8 positions match TRBD2. The germline V gene encodes CDR1 SSHAT and CDR2 FNYEAQ (reference sequence). V was clipped by 10 bases and J by 15 bases; unmatched bases: 20. The CDR3 is 14 amino acids. Full variable domain (outside the CDR3, taken from reference TRBV7-7 and TRBJ2-1): GAGVSQSPRYKVTKRGQDVTLRCDPISSHATLYWYQQALGQGPEFLTYFNYEAQPDKSGLPSDRFSAERPEGSISTLTIQRTEQRDSAMYRCATSSMSSGGRLFFGPGTRLTVL.